Below are 26 T cell receptor beta chains sequenced from a single sample in a study of post-analysis software for immune sequencing data. Sequencing libraries made from TCR beta cDNA carried unique molecular identifiers. Each CDR3 protein gets one entry after TCRdb re-called the PCR reads with MiXCR. The sample lists approximately 570,000 distinct CDR3 sequences, roughly 47% occurring once. Study-wide results and limits: When patients were compared with controls, 4 or 5 TRBV segments were more frequent, TRBV5-6, TRBV5-1 and TRBV20-1 among them.

Their specific antigens are unknown. Source material: blood. Receptors originate from a girl under 18 with multiple sclerosis.

The chain has TRBV12-3 or TRBV12-4 and TRBJ2-4, with 9 bases fitting TRBD1. V shed 5 bases and J 0 bases; nucleotides not matched to a gene: 11. The CDR3 contains 18 residues. In nucleotides, the CDR3 is TGTGCCAGCAGTGCGGACAGGGGAGGGGGTAAAGCCAAAAACATTCAGTACTTC. Translated: CASSADRGGGKAKNIQYF.

This clonotype came up a few times. The chain uses TRBV5-5 and TRBJ1-4, with D possibly TRBD1 on 5 matching bases. This CDR3 contains 15 residues. Trimming shortened V by 0 bases and J by 10 bases, and 16 bases separated the two germline ends. Germline V lookup: CDR1 SGHKS, CDR2 YYEKEE (reference sequence). CDR3 sequence: CASSLVVREVGKLFF. The CDR3 DNA reads TGTGCCAGCAGCTTGGTCGTCAGGGAGGTGGGAAAACTGTTTTTT.

This clonotype was observed many times. The rearrangement joins TRBV9 to TRBJ2-3; 8 bases line up with TRBD2. The CDR3 contains 15 residues. Losses at the gene ends were 3 bases for V and 4 bases for J; bases not matched to a gene: 7. From germline, CDR1 is SGDLS and CDR2 YYNGEE. The DNA of the CDR3 is TGTGCCAGCAGCGGCCTGAGCGGGGGATCAGATACGCAGTATTTT. Translated, it gives CASSGLSGGSDTQYF.

The CDR3 sequence: CASSPRRAVETQYF. The CDR3 DNA is TGTGCCAGCAGCCCTCGACGGGCTGTGGAGACCCAGTACTTC. The chain uses TRBV7-2 and TRBJ2-5; no definite D call. Per the germline V gene, CDR1 is SGHTA and CDR2 is FQGNSA. V was pared by 5 bases and J by 5 bases, with 15 bases between. CDR3 size: 14 residues. Full variable domain (rest looked up from reference TRBV7-2 and TRBJ2-5): GAGVSQSPSNKVTEKGKDVELRCDPISGHTALYWYRQSLGQGLEFLIYFQGNSAPDKSGLPSDRFSAERTGGSVSTLTIQRTQQEDSAVYLCASSPRRAVETQYFGPGTRLLVL.

The chain uses TRBV10-2 and TRBJ2-2, with D possibly TRBD2 on 5 matching bases. The CDR3 is 17 residues long. The V end lost 2 bases, the J end lost 4 bases, and 17 bases lay between the germline ends. Germline CDR1 and CDR2: WSHSY and SAAADI. The CDR3 region is CASSESQLDPTTGELFF. The CDR3 region has the DNA TGCGCCAGCAGTGAGAGTCAACTAGACCCGACCACCGGGGAGCTGTTTTTT.

This rearrangement joins TRBV13 to TRBJ2-5, with D perhaps matching TRBD2 (6 bases). The DNA matches TRBJ2-7 better at its end, which makes the J call doubtful. Germline V gives CDR1 PRHDT, CDR2 FYEKMQ (reference sequence). The CDR3 loop spans 14 amino acids. As DNA, the CDR3 is TGTGCCAGCCAAACAGCGGGCCTCTCCTACGAGCAGTACTTC. It is translated as CASQTAGLSYEQYF.

The chain couples TRBV4-1 to TRBJ2-4; a possible D gene is TRBD1 (5 bases). The V end was cut by 3 bases, the J end by 2 bases, with 14 bases between. The CDR3 consists of 16 residues. In germline, CDR1 is MGHRA, CDR2 YSYEKL. The CDR3 sequence is CASSQTEGVTKNIQYF. DNA of the CDR3: TGCGCCAGCAGCCAGACCGAAGGGGTTACCAAAAACATTCAGTACTTC.

The genes are TRBV12-3 or TRBV12-4 and TRBJ2-7, with 11 bases matching TRBD1. Trimming cost V 8 bases and J 0 bases; bases outside gene matches: 0. The CDR3 has 13 residues. CDR3 in amino acids: CASGQGASYEQYF. The CDR3 region has the DNA TGTGCCAGCGGACAGGGGGCCTCCTACGAGCAGTACTTC.

This clonotype was picked up a small number of times. In DNA, the CDR3 is TGTGCCACCAGCAGGCAGGACTATGGCTACACCTTC. Translation gives CATSRQDYGYTF. The chain employs TRBV15 and TRBJ1-2; D unclear. The CDR3 runs 12 residues. Trimming shortened V by 3 bases and J by 3 bases, and 5 bases separated the two germline ends. Germline CDR1 is LNHNV and CDR2 is YYDKDF (reference sequence).

This chain connects TRBV5-4 to TRBJ2-1; TRBD2 aligns across 14 bases. Germline V gene lookup returns CDR1 SGHNT and CDR2 YYREEE (reference sequence). There are 16 residues in the CDR3. The trim removed 9 bases at V and 0 bases at J, leaving 5 bases unmatched. CDR3 in amino acids: CATQGTSGSSYNEQFF. The DNA for the CDR3 is TGTGCCACCCAGGGGACTAGCGGGAGCTCCTACAATGAGCAGTTCTTC.

The chain is built from TRBV29-1 and TRBJ2-3; 8 positions agree with TRBD1. In germline, CDR1 is SQVTM, CDR2 ANQGSEA. Trimming cost V 5 bases and J 0 bases; bases outside gene matches: 4. There are 14 residues in the CDR3. This CDR3 reads CSVRTGLSTDTQYF. Here the CDR3 DNA reads TGCAGCGTTCGGACAGGGTTAAGCACAGATACGCAGTATTTT.

V gene TRBV6-5 combines with J gene TRBJ2-5; TRBD1 matches 8 bases. V trimming: 5 bases; J trimming: 11 bases; junction bases outside the gene matches: 13. The CDR3 extends over 14 amino acids. The germline V gene has CDR1 MNHEY and CDR2 SVGAGI. The CDR3 sequence: CASSQGARISQQYF. The CDR3 nucleotides read TGTGCCAGCAGTCAGGGGGCTAGAATCTCACAGCAGTACTTC.

This rearrangement joins TRBV23-1 to TRBJ2-7; D might be TRBD1 or TRBD2, each matching 5 bases. TRBV23-1 is identified as an open reading frame with a role that is uncertain. The CDR3 covers 15 residues. V was trimmed by 0 bases and J by 6 bases, leaving 15 bases between them. CDR3: CASSQSRQGEGEQYF. CDR3 bases: TGCGCCAGCAGTCAATCCCGGCAGGGAGAGGGCGAGCAGTACTTC.

The gene calls are TRBV7-8 and TRBJ2-3; no reliable D call. Trimming took off 0 bases at V and 2 bases at J, with 12 bases between the two ends. The CDR3 loop spans 16 amino acids. CDR1 SGHVS and CDR2 FQNEAQ come from the germline V gene. The CDR3, as DNA: TGTGCCAGCAGCTTAGCTGGGTATGCGACCACAGATACGCAGTATTTT. Its translation is CASSLAGYATTDTQYF.

This clonotype came up a few times. This rearrangement joins TRBV20-1 to TRBJ1-2; no firm D call. V shed 7 bases and J shed 2 bases, with 14 bases lying between them. This CDR3 has 13 residues. In germline, CDR1 is DFQATT, CDR2 SNEGSKA (reference sequence). CDR3 in amino acids: CSGGGVGNYGYTF. CDR3 DNA: TGCAGTGGGGGAGGAGTAGGGAACTATGGCTACACCTTC.

V and J are TRBV20-1 and TRBJ1-5; D gene ambiguous. Germline V lookup: CDR1 DFQATT, CDR2 SNEGSKA (reference sequence). This CDR3 is built from 13 residues. With 4 bases removed from V and 0 bases from J, the gap between germline ends came to 7 bases. This chain's CDR3 is CSAKLGSNQPQHF. The CDR3, as DNA: TGCAGTGCTAAGCTCGGTAGCAATCAGCCCCAGCATTTT.

In this sample, this clonotype turned up many times. The junction shows a germline mismatch at one end, possibly a read error. The V and J genes are TRBV5-1 and TRBJ1-2; D is unclear. The CDR3 is 13 residues long. Germline CDR1 and CDR2: SGHRS and YFSETQ. This CDR3 is CASSLTSNYGYTF. The DNA for the CDR3 is TGTGCCAGCAGTTTGACAAGCAACTATGGCTACACCTTC.

The chain recombines TRBV5-1 with TRBJ2-3; D may be TRBD1 (6 bases). V lost 6 bases and J lost 4, with 15 bases in between. Germline loops: CDR1 SGHRS, CDR2 YFSETQ. The CDR3 totals 14 residues. The CDR3, as DNA: TGCGCCAGCACCTTACAGGGAAGGTCAGATACGCAGTATTTT. Encoded protein: CASTLQGRSDTQYF.

A word on this clonotype: At one end, the junction sequence differs from germline, possibly due to a read error. The CDR3 protein is CTSSDSAGGRNEQFF. The CDR3 region has the DNA TGTACCAGCAGTGACAGTGCGGGGGGTCGCAATGAGCAGTTCTTC. V and J are TRBV6-4 and TRBJ2-1, with 8 nucleotides matching TRBD2. Germline V CDR1 and CDR2: MRHNA, SNTAGT. This CDR3 is built from 15 residues.

The CDR3: CASSVESNYGYTF. The CDR3 bases are TGTGCCAGCAGCGTAGAGTCTAACTATGGCTACACCTTC. The chain carries TRBV9 and TRBJ1-2; D is unresolved. This CDR3 region has 13 residues. Germline CDR1 SGDLS, CDR2 YYNGEE. Trimming removed 0 bases at V and 0 bases at J, with 3 bases between.

This clonotype has only one observation. V usage is TRBV12-3 or TRBV12-4 and J usage is TRBJ1-5, with unresolved D. The V gene lost 4 bases and the J gene lost 5 bases, with 9 bases spanning the gap. This CDR3 is 13 amino acids long. This CDR3 reads CASSSFGDQPQHF. Written as DNA, the CDR3 is TGTGCCAGCAGTTCCTTCGGGGATCAGCCCCAGCATTTT.

In this sample, this clonotype turned up once. The J gene is TRBJ1-2, the V gene TRBV6-1, with TRBD1 matching over 7 bases. Trimming at V came to 2 bases and at J to 5 bases, leaving 11 bases not matched to a gene. The germline V gene encodes CDR1 MNHNS and CDR2 SASEGT. This CDR3 region has 16 residues. CDR3 residues: CASSETADRVGYGYTF. The DNA of the CDR3 is TGTGCCAGCAGTGAAACAGCTGACAGGGTTGGATATGGCTACACCTTC.

Worth noting for this clonotype: The germline gene is not matched at one end of the junction; a read error may be the cause. The V and J genes are TRBV5-1 and TRBJ2-7; 7 bases align to TRBD2. The CDR3 length is 15 residues. Germline CDR1 SGHRS, CDR2 YFSETQ. CDR3 nucleotides: TGCACCAGCACCGAGACTAGCCCACAGAACGATGAGCAGTACTTC. Protein sequence: CTSTETSPQNDEQYF.

The gene calls are TRBV20-1 and TRBJ1-1; 8 bases align to TRBD1. This CDR3 spans 13 amino acids. Trimming took 5 bases from V and 3 from J; bases not matched to a gene: 5. Germline lookup yields CDR1 DFQATT and CDR2 SNEGSKA (reference sequence). The CDR3 DNA sequence: TGCAGTGCTGACAGGGGTAAGCACACTGAAGCTTTCTTT. Its protein product is CSADRGKHTEAFF.

The rearrangement uses TRBV7-2 and TRBJ2-3; 8 nucleotides align to TRBD2. The CDR3 contains 19 residues. Germline CDR1 and CDR2: SGHTA and FQGNSA. Trimming cost V 3 bases and J 3 bases; bases outside gene matches: 17. The CDR3, as DNA: TGTGCCAGCAGCTTGACCCTCTGGGGCCGTAGCGGGATAACAGATACGCAGTATTTT. Translated: CASSLTLWGRSGITDTQYF. Complete variable domain (other parts from reference TRBV7-2 and TRBJ2-3): GAGVSQSPSNKVTEKGKDVELRCDPISGHTALYWYRQSLGQGLEFLIYFQGNSAPDKSGLPSDRFSAERTGGSVSTLTIQRTQQEDSAVYLCASSLTLWGRSGITDTQYFGPGTRLTVL.

The gene calls are TRBV10-3 and TRBJ2-7; TRBD2 matches 9 bases. V lost 2 bases, J lost 0 bases, and 5 bases stayed unmatched. This CDR3 comprises 16 residues. Germline V CDR1 and CDR2: ENHRY, SYGVKD. Written as DNA, the CDR3 is TGTGCCATCAGTGAGCGACTAGCGGAGCCCTCCTACGAGCAGTACTTC. It specifies CAISERLAEPSYEQYF.